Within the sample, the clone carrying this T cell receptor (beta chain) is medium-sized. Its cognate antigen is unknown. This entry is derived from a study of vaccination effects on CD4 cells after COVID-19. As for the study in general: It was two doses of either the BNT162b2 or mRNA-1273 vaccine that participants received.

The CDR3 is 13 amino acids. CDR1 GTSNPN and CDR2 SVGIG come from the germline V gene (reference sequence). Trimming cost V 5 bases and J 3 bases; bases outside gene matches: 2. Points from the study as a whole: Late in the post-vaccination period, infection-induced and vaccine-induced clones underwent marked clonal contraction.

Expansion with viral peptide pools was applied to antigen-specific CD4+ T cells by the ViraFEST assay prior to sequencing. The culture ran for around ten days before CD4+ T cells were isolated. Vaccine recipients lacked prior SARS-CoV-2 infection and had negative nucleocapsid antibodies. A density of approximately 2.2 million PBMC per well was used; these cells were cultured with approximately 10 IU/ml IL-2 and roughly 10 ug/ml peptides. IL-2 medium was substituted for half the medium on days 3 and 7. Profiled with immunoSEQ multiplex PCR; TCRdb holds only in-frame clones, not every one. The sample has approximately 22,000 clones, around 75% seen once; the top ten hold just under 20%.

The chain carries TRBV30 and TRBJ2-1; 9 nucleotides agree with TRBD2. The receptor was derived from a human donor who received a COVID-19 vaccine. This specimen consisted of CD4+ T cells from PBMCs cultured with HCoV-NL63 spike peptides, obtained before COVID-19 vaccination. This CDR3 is CAWLAGSYNEQFF. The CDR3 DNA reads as TGTGCCTGGCTAGCGGGAAGCTACAATGAGCAGTTCTTC. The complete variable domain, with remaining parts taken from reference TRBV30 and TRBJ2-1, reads SQTIHQWPATLVQPVGSPLSLECTVEGTSNPNLYWYRQAAGRGLQLLFYSVGIGQISSEVPQNLSASRPQDRQFILSSKKLLLSDSGFYLCAWLAGSYNEQFFGPGTRLTVL.